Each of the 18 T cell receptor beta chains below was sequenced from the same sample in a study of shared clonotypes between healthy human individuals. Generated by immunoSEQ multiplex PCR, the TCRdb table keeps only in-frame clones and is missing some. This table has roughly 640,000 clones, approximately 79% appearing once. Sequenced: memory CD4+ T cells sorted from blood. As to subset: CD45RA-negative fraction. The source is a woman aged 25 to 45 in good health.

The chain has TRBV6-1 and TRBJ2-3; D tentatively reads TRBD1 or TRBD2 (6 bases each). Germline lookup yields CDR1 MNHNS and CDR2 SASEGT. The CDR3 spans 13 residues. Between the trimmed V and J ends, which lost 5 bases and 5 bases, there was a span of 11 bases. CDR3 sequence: CASSRGVLDTQYF. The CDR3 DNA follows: TGTGCCAGCAGTAGGGGGGTATTAGATACGCAGTATTTT.

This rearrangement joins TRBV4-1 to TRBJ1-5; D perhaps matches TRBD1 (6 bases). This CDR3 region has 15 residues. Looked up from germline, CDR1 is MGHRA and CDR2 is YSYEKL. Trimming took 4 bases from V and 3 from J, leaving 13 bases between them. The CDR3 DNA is TGCGCCAGCAGCCGAGGACAGTCCCTCAATCAGCCCCAGCATTTT. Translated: CASSRGQSLNQPQHF.

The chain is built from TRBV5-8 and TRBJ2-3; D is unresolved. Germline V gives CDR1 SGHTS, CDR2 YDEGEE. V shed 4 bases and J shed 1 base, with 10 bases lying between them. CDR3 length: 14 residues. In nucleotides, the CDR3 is TGTGCCAGCAGCCCCGTGAGAGGCACAGATACGCAGTATTTT. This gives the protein CASSPVRGTDTQYF.

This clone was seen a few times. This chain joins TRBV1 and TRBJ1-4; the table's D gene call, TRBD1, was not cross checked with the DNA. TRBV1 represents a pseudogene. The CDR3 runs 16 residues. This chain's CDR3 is CTSSHPTGGGWEKLFF. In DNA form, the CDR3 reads TGCACCAGCAGCCATCCTACAGGGGGCGGATGGGAAAAACTGTTTTTT.

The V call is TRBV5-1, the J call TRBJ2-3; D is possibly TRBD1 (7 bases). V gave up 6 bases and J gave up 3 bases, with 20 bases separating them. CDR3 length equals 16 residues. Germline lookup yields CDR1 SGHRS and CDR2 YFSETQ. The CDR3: CASKLLSGGQTDTQYF. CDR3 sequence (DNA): TGCGCCAGCAAACTTTTGTCAGGGGGGCAAACAGATACGCAGTATTTT.

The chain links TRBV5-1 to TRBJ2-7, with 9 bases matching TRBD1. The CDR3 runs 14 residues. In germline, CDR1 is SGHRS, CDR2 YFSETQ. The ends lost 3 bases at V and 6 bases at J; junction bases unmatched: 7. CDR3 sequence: CASSYTGGIGEQYF. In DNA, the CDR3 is TGCGCCAGCAGCTACACAGGGGGCATTGGCGAGCAGTACTTC.

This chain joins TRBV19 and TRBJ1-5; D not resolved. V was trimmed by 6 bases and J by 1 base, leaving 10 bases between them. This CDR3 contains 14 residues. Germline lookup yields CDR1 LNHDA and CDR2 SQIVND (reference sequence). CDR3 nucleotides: TGTGCCAGTAGGGACCGACAAAGCAATCAGCCCCAGCATTTT. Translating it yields CASRDRQSNQPQHF.

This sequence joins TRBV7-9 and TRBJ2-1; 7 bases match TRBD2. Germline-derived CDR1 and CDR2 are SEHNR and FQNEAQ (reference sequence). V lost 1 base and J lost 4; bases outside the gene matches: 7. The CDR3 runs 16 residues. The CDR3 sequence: CASSLVPRESYNEQFF. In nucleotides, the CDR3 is TGTGCCAGCAGCTTAGTTCCGCGGGAGAGTTACAATGAGCAGTTCTTC.

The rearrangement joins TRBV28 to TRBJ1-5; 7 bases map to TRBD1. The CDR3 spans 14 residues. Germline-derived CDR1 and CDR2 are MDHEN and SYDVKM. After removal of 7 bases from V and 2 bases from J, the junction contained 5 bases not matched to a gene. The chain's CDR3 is CASKLRGRNQPQHF. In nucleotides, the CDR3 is TGTGCCAGCAAGTTAAGGGGGCGCAATCAGCCCCAGCATTTT.

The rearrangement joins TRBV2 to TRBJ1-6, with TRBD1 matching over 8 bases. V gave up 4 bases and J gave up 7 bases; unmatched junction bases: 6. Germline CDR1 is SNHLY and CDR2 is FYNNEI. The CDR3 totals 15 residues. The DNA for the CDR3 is TGTGCCAGCAGTGCCTCTGGACAGGGCAATTCACCCCTCCACTTT. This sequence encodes CASSASGQGNSPLHF. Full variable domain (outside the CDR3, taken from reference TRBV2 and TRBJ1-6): EPEVTQTPSHQVTQMGQEVILRCVPISNHLYFYWYRQILGQKVEFLVSFYNNEISEKSEIFDDQFSVERPDGSNFTLKIRSTKLEDSAMYFCASSASGQGNSPLHFGNGTRLTVT.

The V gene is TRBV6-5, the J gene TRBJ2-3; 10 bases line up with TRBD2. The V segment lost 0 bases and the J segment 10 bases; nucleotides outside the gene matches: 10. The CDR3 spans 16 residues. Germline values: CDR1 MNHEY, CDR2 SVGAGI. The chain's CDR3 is CASSYSAGGGGAAQYF. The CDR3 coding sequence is TGTGCCAGCAGTTACTCAGCGGGAGGGGGGGGTGCGGCGCAGTATTTT.

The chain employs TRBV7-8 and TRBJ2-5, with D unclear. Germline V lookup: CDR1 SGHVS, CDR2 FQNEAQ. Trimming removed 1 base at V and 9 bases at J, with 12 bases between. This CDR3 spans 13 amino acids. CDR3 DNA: TGTGCCAGCAGCTTAGATAACCCAGTGGCCCAGTACTTC. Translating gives CASSLDNPVAQYF.

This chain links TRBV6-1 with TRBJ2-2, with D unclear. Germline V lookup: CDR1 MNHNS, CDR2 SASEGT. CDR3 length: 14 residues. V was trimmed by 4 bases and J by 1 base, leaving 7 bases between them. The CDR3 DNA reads TGTGCCAGCAGTGTGGGTAGGAACACCGGGGAGCTGTTTTTT. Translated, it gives CASSVGRNTGELFF.

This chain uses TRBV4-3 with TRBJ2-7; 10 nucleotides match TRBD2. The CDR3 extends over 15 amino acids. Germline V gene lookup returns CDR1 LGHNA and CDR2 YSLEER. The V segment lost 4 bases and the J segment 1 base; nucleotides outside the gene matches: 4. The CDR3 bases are TGCGCCAGCAGCCCAGCGGGGGGGAGATCCTACGAGCAGTACTTC. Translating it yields CASSPAGGRSYEQYF.

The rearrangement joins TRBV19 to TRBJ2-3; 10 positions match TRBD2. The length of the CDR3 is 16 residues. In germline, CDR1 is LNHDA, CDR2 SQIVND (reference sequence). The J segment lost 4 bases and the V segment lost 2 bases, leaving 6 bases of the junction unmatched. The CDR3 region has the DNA TGTGCCAGTAGTATAAGGCTAGCGGGAGCGGCAGATACGCAGTATTTT. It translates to CASSIRLAGAADTQYF.

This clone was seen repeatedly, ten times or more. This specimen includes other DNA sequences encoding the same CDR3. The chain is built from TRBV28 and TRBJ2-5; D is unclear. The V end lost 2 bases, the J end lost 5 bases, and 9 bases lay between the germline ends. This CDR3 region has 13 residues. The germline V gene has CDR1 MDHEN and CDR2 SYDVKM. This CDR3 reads CASSLETHETQYF. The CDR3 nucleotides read TGTGCCAGCAGTTTAGAGACCCACGAGACCCAGTACTTC.

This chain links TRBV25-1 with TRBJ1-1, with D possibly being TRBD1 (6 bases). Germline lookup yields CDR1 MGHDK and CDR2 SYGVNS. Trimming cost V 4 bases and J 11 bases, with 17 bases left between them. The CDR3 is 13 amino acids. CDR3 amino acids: CASSVGGAGVAFF. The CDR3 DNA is TGTGCCAGCAGTGTGGGGGGGGCTGGGGTGGCTTTCTTT.

Here the CDR3 reads CASSPREGAPEAFF. The CDR3 nucleotides are TGTGCCAGCAGCCCGCGGGAGGGAGCGCCTGAAGCTTTCTTT. The chain employs TRBV7-8 and TRBJ1-1, with D unclear. Trimming cost V 5 bases and J 6 bases, with 16 bases left between them. The CDR3 consists of 14 residues. The germline V gene encodes CDR1 SGHVS and CDR2 FQNEAQ.